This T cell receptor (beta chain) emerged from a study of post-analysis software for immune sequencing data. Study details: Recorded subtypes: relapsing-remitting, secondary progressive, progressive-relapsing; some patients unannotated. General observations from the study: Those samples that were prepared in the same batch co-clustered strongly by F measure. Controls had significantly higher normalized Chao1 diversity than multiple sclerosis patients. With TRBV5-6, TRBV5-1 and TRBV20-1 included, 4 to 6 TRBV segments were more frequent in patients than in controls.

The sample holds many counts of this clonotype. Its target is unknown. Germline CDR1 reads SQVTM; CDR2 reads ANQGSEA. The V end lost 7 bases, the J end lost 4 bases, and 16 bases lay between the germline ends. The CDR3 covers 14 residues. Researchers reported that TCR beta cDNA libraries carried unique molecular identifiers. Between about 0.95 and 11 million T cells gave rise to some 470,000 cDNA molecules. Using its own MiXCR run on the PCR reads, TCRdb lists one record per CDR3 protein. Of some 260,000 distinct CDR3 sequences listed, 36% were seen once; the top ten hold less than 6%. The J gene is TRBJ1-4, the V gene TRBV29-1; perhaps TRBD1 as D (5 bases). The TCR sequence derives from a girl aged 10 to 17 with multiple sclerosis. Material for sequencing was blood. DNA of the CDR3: TGCAGCGCAAAGATAGGGACGGGTAATGAAAAACTGTTTTTT. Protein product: CSAKIGTGNEKLFF.